The source of this T cell receptor beta chain is a study of T cell repertoires in cytomegalovirus infection. One entry per CDR3 protein results from TCRdb running MiXCR on the reads. Of 650,000 to 900,000 distinct CDR3 sequences in the sample, about 27% were seen once. V was trimmed by 3 bases and J by 8 bases, leaving 10 bases between them. CDR3 length equals 12 residues. This clonotype was seen more than once but under ten times. Antigen specificity is unknown. Findings and limits, study-wide: HLA-C-restricted CMV-specific TCR beta clonotypes were dominant in the ex vivo response.

Here the sequenced sample was cultured CD8+ T cells from PBMCs, taken from culture after CMV antigen stimulation. The TCR sequence derives from a human donor in good health (CMV status not recorded). Some clones in this sample may be carry-over from other donors' samples. The chain joins TRBV12-3 or TRBV12-4 to TRBJ1-2; D unresolved. In nucleotides, the CDR3 is TGTGCCAGCAGTTTTGAGTTGCGAGGCTACACCTTC. Protein sequence: CASSFELRGYTF.